This T cell receptor (beta chain) was found in a study of cytomegalovirus exposure and HLA in healthy donors (dated by TCRdb to 2016 to 2017). A note on the overall study: In an earlier analysis of under 750 of the donors, around 300 Gb of sequence data and 95 million to 130 million unique TCR beta sequences from 150 million to 200 million T cells were reported. Roughly 300 gigabases of sequencing data and around 88 million unique TCR sequences made up an early release that covered several hundred HLA-typed donors. The genetic ancestry cluster associated with self-reported Caucasian donors included 80% to 90% of the 398 genotyped donors. The study aimed to test whether cataloging public T cell receptors could reveal signatures of past pathogen exposure. The study used immunosequencing to profile the T cell repertoires of approximately 630 subjects and linked those repertoires to cytomegalovirus serostatus. A separate validation cohort of approximately 130 different subjects was used in addition to the roughly 620-subject first cohort. The study combined high-throughput TCR immunosequencing, statistical association of individual TCRs with disease status, and machine learning to predict cytomegalovirus infection status. A later analysis re-examined previously published TCR beta repertoires from just over 650 donors and added high-resolution HLA genotyping to investigate patterns of TCR occurrence. In the later analysis, no new phenotypic data were used to find candidate immune exposures; instead, reliance was placed on TCR beta sequences and their occurrence across donors. To decide whether each TCR beta V gene segment behaved as functional or pseudogenic, an earlier analysis of over 500 of the donors relied on high-throughput TCR beta sequencing. Donor age, sex, ethnicity and CMV serostatus were compiled together with the repertoire data. Genome-wide SNP genotypes for about 65% of the roughly 670 donors were used in a later genetic analysis, which treated that subset as a discovery cohort. All discovery cohort repertoires had been generated using a single sequencing platform. HLA typing covered class I and class II loci at four-digit resolution. The number of donors typed differed by locus, with about 620-630 for A, B, C, DRB1 and DQB1, roughly 520 for DQA1, 600 to 610 for DPA1, and around 430 for DPB1. Four or five DR-DQ haplotypes were handled as single units for association and clustering because linkage in the cohort was strong. Among over 350 genotyped donors of the cohort, an average of roughly 240,000 unique TCR beta nucleotide sequences were sequenced per donor, approximately 20% of them non-productive.

The cohort consisted of fewer than 700 healthy bone marrow donors. At the time of sampling, every cohort member was nominally healthy, though immune exposures that went unrecorded were likely present. The donor was CMV seropositive and was included in the group of 250 to 350 seropositive cohort members. Each donor provided a peripheral blood sample, and peripheral blood mononuclear cells were used for TCR beta sequencing. Genomic DNA was extracted from the blood cell samples with the Qiagen DNeasy Blood Extraction Kit. Of note for this clone: Its antigen specificity is not known. No base qualities exist here, and no much larger clone lies one base off it.

Library preparation employed the immunoSEQ multiplex PCR assay. The multiplex PCR relied on a mix of 60 forward primers for TCR Vbeta segments and 13 reverse primers for TCR Jbeta segments. A multiplex PCR assay on genomic DNA amplified the CDR3 region of rearranged TCR beta genes. The Illumina HiSeq System was used to sequence the amplified TCR beta libraries as 87-base-pair reads. The source study handled its data this way. In a later analysis, 70 million to 95 million unique TCR beta chains were counted across the roughly 700 repertoires, and about 9.9 million of these chains were shared by at least two donors. To remove PCR and sequencing errors, raw reads were error-corrected and collapsed into unique sequences using a nearest-neighbor algorithm that merged closely related sequences. Alignment of CDR3 sequences to IMGT reference sequences was used to assign V, D and J gene segments. For a sequence to be retained, a match of at least six nucleotides to both a V gene segment and a J gene segment was required. A rearrangement was called productive if the CDR3 had no stop codons and remained in frame with V and J, and every other rearrangement was called non-productive. Following IMGT convention, CDR3 was defined as the stretch from the second conserved V-encoded cysteine up to the conserved J-encoded phenylalanine. In an earlier analysis of more than 550 of the donors, sequences lacking an unambiguous match to a single V gene segment were excluded. An earlier analysis of about 590 of the donors classified V segments as functional when productive rearrangements were above 56.7% and as segregating when the standard deviation between donors was above 5%. To diagnose cytomegalovirus status from the catalog of TCR beta chain sequences, a statistical classification framework was built. V and J gene assignment, in a later analysis, came from comparing TCR nucleotide sequences with IMGT/GENE-DB human TR gene sequences. Using the TCRdist pipeline, a later analysis assigned CDR3 sequences along with most-parsimonious VDJ recombination scenarios. In a later analysis, each TCR beta chain was defined by its CDR3 amino acid sequence together with its V-gene family, and reads lacking a unique V-gene family were excluded. A later analysis removed 500 to 600 highly shared, low-generation-probability nucleotide sequences to deal with suspected cross-contamination and a sequencing artifact. A later analysis calculated a clonal expansion index for each public chain from normalized within-repertoire ranks of inferred template counts. In a later analysis, generation probabilities were computed with a VDJ recombination model fitted to out-of-frame rearrangements, and the resulting probabilities were checked against IGoR. A later analysis scored TCR-TCR, TCR-HLA and TCR-CMV co-occurrence with hypergeometric tests, applying a repertoire-size bias correction to TCR pairs. False discovery rates were estimated in a later analysis by permuting HLA or CMV assignments 20 times. In a later analysis, co-occurring TCRs were grouped using DBSCAN, and TCRdist sequence similarity was added for clustering within HLA-allele-positive subsets. For co-occurrence clustering, repertoires with fewer than 30,000 or more than 120,000 public chains were excluded, along with 5 or 6 repertoires with anomalous nucleotide sharing. The table comes from immuneACCESS by way of TCRdb, which keeps in-frame sequences with V and J called. Part of the clones is missing from these tables; in studies checked, under half for an unresolved V gene and the rest for unknown reasons. The V and J calls and clone size were taken over from that table, and D and trimming were inferred from the DNA. Recorded for this sample are some 120,000 clones; 75% to 85% of them occurred a single time. The ten largest clones add up to under 9.5% of the sample.

Paper-wide results and their limitations: Linkage disequilibrium might explain the correlated functional status among segregating V segments, but an unknown experimental factor could not be ruled out. In a later analysis, HLA-associated TCR beta chains were found to be more clonally expanded and to have lower generation probabilities than equally common non-associated chains. In both the original and validation cohorts, the classifier was reported to diagnose cytomegalovirus status with high specificity and sensitivity. Assigning TCR associations to individual alleles was difficult when HLA alleles, especially DR and DQ, strongly co-occurred. Because HLA typing was missing for some donors at each locus, association tests included only the typed subset. CMV serostatus was the only immune exposure information available for the cohort. A few of the identified cytomegalovirus-associated TCR beta chains were confirmed in vitro to be specific for cytomegalovirus antigens. In a later analysis, 16,951 TCR beta sequences were associated with specific HLA alleles at a false discovery rate of 0.05. A later analysis reported that several top co-occurrence clusters appeared linked to parvovirus B19, influenza, CMV and Epstein-Barr virus. The cohort was sequenced for TCR beta chains only, and without alpha or paired-chain data the features that could be detected were limited. It was suggested by the authors that the approach could potentially be generalized to other disease states and immunological phenotypes. A group of highly shared sequence variants was considered likely to be a technical artifact of the sequencing pipeline. A later analysis found that TCR association rates varied across HLA loci, with DRB1 alleles showing the most associated TCRs and HLA-C alleles the fewest. A further reported finding was that TCR beta sequences accurately predicted the HLA-A and HLA-B alleles for most subjects in the first cohort. Across donors, most TCR sequences were observed very rarely, whereas some public TCRs were present in many individuals. The presence/absence analyses assumed that sequencing depth was roughly uniform across donors, and that assumption may not be true. In the study, roughly 160 TCR beta chains were listed as associated with cytomegalovirus. The earlier analysis of 587 of the donors excluded 15 to 20 rarely observed V segments, including chromosome 9 orphons, because counts were too low. Broadly in line with IMGT annotations, most TCR beta V segments showed up in productive rearrangements about 87% or about 30% of the time in an earlier analysis of approximately 640 of the donors. In a later analysis, most CMV-associated TCR beta chains were found to appear HLA-restricted, with HLA associations seemingly driven largely by CMV exposure. Some IMGT-functional V segments, including TRBV6-2 and TRBV6-3, could not be told apart with the 87-base-pair reads, so those segments were excluded. In a later genetic analysis, fewer N-insertions in productive TCRs were reported among donors in an Asian-associated ancestry cluster than the roughly 700-donor mean. An association between a missense DCLRE1C variant and V-gene and J-gene trimming of TCR beta chains was found in a later genetic analysis and replicated in an independent cohort.

From its cysteine to its phenylalanine, the CDR3 spans 15 amino acids. This entry keeps only the CDR3 DNA: 45 bases, framed from base 1. V drops 5 bases and J drops 0 bases, leaving 13 bases in between. Per the germline V gene, SGHDT is the CDR1 and YYEEEE is the CDR2. The sequence is built from TRBV5-6 and TRBJ2-3; a tentative D call is TRBD1 (6 bases match). The sequenced sample was PBMCs. The TCR was taken from a woman aged 45-65 years in good health and CMV-seropositive. The nucleotide sequence is TGTGCCAGCAGACTGACAGGTACTAGCACAGATACGCAGTATTTT. This sequence encodes CASRLTGTSTDTQYF.